What follows describes a single T cell receptor (beta chain). Its antigen is unknown. The record has no base qualities; no much larger clone is one base away. This sample is drawn from a study of post-analysis software for immune sequencing data (dated by TCRdb to between 2015 and 2016). Regarding the research as a whole: Recorded disease courses included relapsing-remitting, secondary progressive and progressive-relapsing multiple sclerosis, with some patients lacking subtype annotation. The patient repertoires were compared against approximately ten previously published healthy control repertoires obtained from donors aged about 6 to 28 years. A subset of samples was prepared in parallel using single-end sample barcoding, then pooled and co-amplified after Illumina adapter ligation.

Library prep was done by PCR. The run used an Illumina HiSeq 2500. To reduce PCR and sequencing biases, unique molecular identifiers were incorporated into the TCR beta cDNA libraries. Every 1 to 10 million input T cells yielded around 500,000 cDNA molecules, meaning each molecule approximated one T cell. The patient libraries were prepared and sequenced using the same protocol as the earlier healthy control dataset. Within a given batch, samples were prepared together, multiplexed and sequenced on the same HiSeq lane. In the authors' own workflow: Raw barcoded reads were processed with MIGEC, and single-read molecular identifier groups were discarded before consensus assembly and CDR3 extraction. Clonotype tables were post-analysed with VDJtools, normalizing diversity by down-sampling all datasets to the smallest sample size. Repertoire overlap clustering matched CDR3 amino acid but not nucleotide sequences to correct batch-related cross-sample contamination. TCRdb reanalyzed the raw reads on its own, using fastp at Q25 for trimming and MiXCR for clone calling, and kept in-frame beta chains. One record per CDR3 amino acid sequence lists the most common genes and DNA. It is TCRdb's table, rather than the study itself, that gives the V and J calls and clone size. The sample table lists 650,000 to 850,000 distinct CDR3 sequences, more than 45% of them with a count of one. The ten largest clonotypes hold roughly 4.9% of the sample.

Overall study outcomes, separate from this receptor: Compared with controls, multiple sclerosis patients had significantly lower normalized Chao1 diversity, a finding suggesting substantial peripheral T-cell clonal expansion. Roughly 5 TRBV segments, including TRBV5-6, TRBV5-1 and TRBV20-1, were significantly more frequent in patients than controls. The multiple sclerosis patient group was slightly younger than the control group. When samples were clustered directly using the F measure, samples prepared in the same batch co-clustered strongly, which prompted a batch-effect correction.

The CDR3 contains 14 residues, cysteine and phenylalanine counted. Just CDR3 DNA is preserved here, 42 bases in frame from base 1. The junction shows trimming of 0 bases on V and 2 bases on J, plus 8 bases between the germline ends. The germline V gene encodes CDR1 SGDLS and CDR2 YYNGEE. TCR beta repertoires were profiled from peripheral blood of about a dozen young patients with multiple sclerosis to demonstrate the VDJtools post-analysis software. The multiple sclerosis patients were children and adolescents between 6 and 15 years of age. The rearranged segments are TRBV9 and TRBJ1-2, with the D gene not confidently named. Sequencing input: blood. This clonotype originated in a girl between 10 and 17 years old with multiple sclerosis. Here the CDR3 is given as CASSVGVGNYGYTF. Here is the DNA: TGTGCCAGCAGCGTAGGTGTAGGGAACTATGGCTACACCTTC.